What follows are 13 T cell receptor beta chains derived from one specimen sequenced in a study of STAT3 mutations in large granular lymphocyte leukemia (dated by TCRdb to about 2019). Their specific antigens are unknown. Overall study results and their limits: Every T-LGLL patient showed at least one immunodominant TCRbeta clonotype, and about half showed multiple immunodominant subclonotypes.

The library was obtained by the immunoSEQ multiplex PCR assay. This is the immuneACCESS table as TCRdb keeps it, with only in-frame sequences that have V and J called. A part of the clones is gone; compared with another copy, unresolved V genes explain less than half, and the rest is unexplained. Counted in this sample were about 4,300 clones; about 60% of them appeared once. The ten largest clonotypes hold around two fifths of the sample. The sample comprised PBMCs. The source of these receptors is a human donor with T large granular lymphocyte leukemia. Some clones in this sample may be carry-over from other donors' samples.

This rearrangement joins TRBV5-1 to TRBJ2-7; D ambiguous. V was shortened by 0 bases and J by 0 bases, with 4 bases between the two germline ends. The V gene's germline CDR1 is SGHRS and CDR2 YFSETQ. The CDR3 runs 13 residues. The CDR3 protein is CASSLGASYEQYF. The CDR3 DNA is TGCGCCAGCAGCTTGGGGGCCTCCTACGAGCAGTACTTC.

The CDR3 sequence: CASSLGPTEGYTF. The DNA for the CDR3 is TGTGCCAGCAGCTTAGGTCCGACAGAGGGCTACACCTTC. This sequence joins TRBV7-9 and TRBJ1-2; TRBD1 might be the D (5 bases). The CDR3 consists of 13 residues. The germline gives CDR1 SEHNR, CDR2 FQNEAQ (reference sequence). The V and J ends lost 1 base and 8 bases respectively, with 11 bases between them.

The V gene is TRBV30, the J gene TRBJ1-5, with D possibly matching TRBD1 (5 bases). Deletions cut 0 bases from V and 7 bases from J, with 10 bases between. Germline lookup yields CDR1 GTSNPN and CDR2 SVGIG (reference sequence). The CDR3 is 13 residues long. CDR3 amino acids: CAWSVHGDQPQHF. The CDR3 coding sequence is TGTGCCTGGAGTGTACATGGGGACCAGCCCCAGCATTTT.

The chain joins TRBV6-6 to TRBJ1-3; TRBD1 is a possible D gene (6 bases). Between the trimmed V and J ends, which lost 9 bases and 2 bases, there was a span of 14 bases. This CDR3 has 14 residues. In germline, CDR1 is MNHNY, CDR2 SVGAGI (reference sequence). The CDR3 bases are TGTGCCAGTACCGAGGGGGAAGCTGGAAACACCATATATTTT. It is translated as CASTEGEAGNTIYF.

The rearrangement joins TRBV5-4 to TRBJ2-7; D call uncertain. Germline assignment: CDR1 SGHNT and CDR2 YYREEE (reference sequence). V was trimmed by 2 bases and J by 7 bases, leaving 7 bases between them. CDR3 length: 11 amino acids. The CDR3 DNA reads as TGTGCCAGCAGCTTCCTCGGAGAGCAGTACTTC. Translating it yields CASSFLGEQYF.

The chain uses TRBV29-1 and TRBJ2-3, with D perhaps TRBD2 (6 bases). Trimming pared 3 bases from V and 3 bases from J, leaving 10 bases between. Germline CDR1 reads SQVTM; CDR2 reads ANQGSEA. The CDR3 spans 13 residues. The DNA for the CDR3 is TGCAGCGTTGACTCGGCGGGAACAGATACGCAGTATTTT. This gives the protein CSVDSAGTDTQYF.

The sample holds a few counts of this clone. V gene TRBV6-5 combines with J gene TRBJ1-1; no definite D call. Per germline, CDR1 MNHEY and CDR2 SVGAGI. Trimming shortened V by 11 bases and J by 7 bases, and 17 bases separated the two germline ends. The CDR3 is 12 residues long. The CDR3 sequence: CAAVKSRGEAFF. In DNA, the CDR3 is TGTGCCGCAGTTAAGTCCCGGGGTGAAGCTTTCTTT.

This clone has only a few counts. The gene calls are TRBV30 and TRBJ1-2; D not certain. Deletions cut 1 base from V and 5 bases from J, with 14 bases between. The germline V gene has CDR1 GTSNPN and CDR2 SVGIG (reference sequence). The CDR3 has 14 amino acids. This CDR3 is CAWSGGGRQYGYTF. The CDR3 DNA reads TGTGCCTGGAGTGGGGGAGGTCGGCAGTATGGCTACACCTTC.

This clone turned up a few times. The chain employs TRBV4-1 and TRBJ2-1; 7 bases map to TRBD1. CDR1 is MGHRA and CDR2 is YSYEKL in the germline V gene. V lost 3 bases, J lost 6 bases, and 5 bases stayed unmatched. This CDR3 region has 14 residues. The CDR3 loop reads CASSHIQGSNEQFF. CDR3 bases: TGCGCCAGCAGCCACATACAGGGGTCCAATGAGCAGTTCTTC.

The chain has TRBV4-1 and TRBJ2-7; TRBD2 agrees at 7 bases. CDR1 is MGHRA, CDR2 YSYEKL, per germline. This CDR3 has 14 amino acids. V shed 2 bases, J shed 2 bases, and the junction held 3 bases outside the gene matches. CDR3 sequence reads: CASSQFGRTYEQYF. The CDR3, as DNA: TGCGCCAGCAGCCAATTCGGGAGGACCTACGAGCAGTACTTC.

V gene TRBV18 combines with J gene TRBJ2-4; D might be TRBD2 (5 bases). The germline V and J ends were trimmed by 5 bases and 0 bases, with 11 bases remaining between them. The CDR3 is made up of 15 amino acids. Germline V lookup: CDR1 KGHSH, CDR2 LQKENI. CDR3 residues: CASSATREAKNIQYF. In nucleotides, the CDR3 is TGTGCCAGCTCAGCGACCCGGGAAGCCAAAAACATTCAGTACTTC. The complete variable domain, with remaining parts taken from reference TRBV18 and TRBJ2-4, reads NAGVMQNPRHLVRRRGQEARLRCSPMKGHSHVYWYRQLPEEGLKFMVYLQKENIIDESGMPKERFSAEFPKEGPSILRIQQVVRGDSAAYFCASSATREAKNIQYFGAGTRLSVL.

The chain has TRBV18 and TRBJ1-2; maybe TRBD1 (5 bases). In germline, CDR1 is KGHSH, CDR2 LQKENI. The germline V and J ends were trimmed by 5 bases and 8 bases, with 18 bases remaining between them. The CDR3 has 14 amino acids. CDR3 sequence: CASSSPAQGGGYTF. CDR3 coding DNA: TGTGCCAGCTCATCTCCGGCCCAGGGAGGCGGCTACACCTTC.

By its share, this clone is medium-sized (0.01 to 0.1%). The V call is TRBV5-1, the J call TRBJ1-1, with D possibly being TRBD1 (6 bases). Germline V CDR1 and CDR2: SGHRS, YFSETQ. Trimming took off 3 bases at V and 6 bases at J, with 12 bases between the two ends. The length of the CDR3 is 13 residues. The CDR3 region is CASSSYEGAEAFF. CDR3 coding DNA: TGCGCCAGCAGCTCCTATGAGGGGGCTGAAGCTTTCTTT.